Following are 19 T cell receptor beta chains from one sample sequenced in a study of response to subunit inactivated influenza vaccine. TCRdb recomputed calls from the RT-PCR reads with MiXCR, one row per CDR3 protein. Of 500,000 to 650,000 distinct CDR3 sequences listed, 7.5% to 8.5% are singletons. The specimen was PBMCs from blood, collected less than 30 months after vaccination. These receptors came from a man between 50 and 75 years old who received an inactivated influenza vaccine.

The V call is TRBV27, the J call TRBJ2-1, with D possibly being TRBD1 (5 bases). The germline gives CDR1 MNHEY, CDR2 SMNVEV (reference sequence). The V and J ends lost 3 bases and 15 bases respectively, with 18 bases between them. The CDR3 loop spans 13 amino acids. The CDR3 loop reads CASSFRQGSFSFF. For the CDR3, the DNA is TGTGCCAGCAGTTTCCGTCAGGGTAGTTTCTCGTTCTTC.

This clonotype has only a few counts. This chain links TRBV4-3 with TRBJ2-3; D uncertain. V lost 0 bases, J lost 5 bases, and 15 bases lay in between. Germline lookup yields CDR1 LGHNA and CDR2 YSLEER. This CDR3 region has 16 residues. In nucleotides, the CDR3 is TGCGCCAGCAGCCAAGATATGAGCTTTGCGGAAGATACGCAGTATTTT. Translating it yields CASSQDMSFAEDTQYF.

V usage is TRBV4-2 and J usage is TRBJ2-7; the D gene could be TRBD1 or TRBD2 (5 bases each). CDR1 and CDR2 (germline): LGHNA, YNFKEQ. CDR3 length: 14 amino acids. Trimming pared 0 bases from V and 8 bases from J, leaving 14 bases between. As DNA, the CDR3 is TGTGCCAGCAGCCAAGATAGGGCCCCGGGGCAGCAGTACTTC. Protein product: CASSQDRAPGQQYF.

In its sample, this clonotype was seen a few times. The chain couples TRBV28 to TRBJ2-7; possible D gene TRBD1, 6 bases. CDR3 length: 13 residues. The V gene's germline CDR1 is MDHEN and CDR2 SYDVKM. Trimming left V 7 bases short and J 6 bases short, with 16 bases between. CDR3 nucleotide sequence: TGTGCCAGCACCCCGATAGAGGGGGTCGAGCAGTACTTC. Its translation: CASTPIEGVEQYF. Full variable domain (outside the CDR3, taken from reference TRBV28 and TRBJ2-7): DVKVTQSSRYLVKRTGEKVFLECVQDMDHENMFWYRQDPGLGLRLIYFSYDVKMKEKGDIPEGYSVSREKKERFSLILESASTNQTSMYLCASTPIEGVEQYFGPGTRLTVT.

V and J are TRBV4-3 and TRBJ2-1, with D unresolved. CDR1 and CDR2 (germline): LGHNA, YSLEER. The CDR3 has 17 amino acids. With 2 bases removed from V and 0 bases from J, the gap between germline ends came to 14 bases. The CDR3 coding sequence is TGCGCCAGCAGCCAATATGTAATAGGTTCCTCCTACAATGAGCAGTTCTTC. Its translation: CASSQYVIGSSYNEQFF.

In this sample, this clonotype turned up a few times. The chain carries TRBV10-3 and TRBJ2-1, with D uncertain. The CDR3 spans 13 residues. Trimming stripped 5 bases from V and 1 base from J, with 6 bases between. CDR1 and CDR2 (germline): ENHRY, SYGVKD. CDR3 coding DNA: TGTGCCATCAGTACCGCGTCCTACAATGAGCAGTTCTTC. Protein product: CAISTASYNEQFF.

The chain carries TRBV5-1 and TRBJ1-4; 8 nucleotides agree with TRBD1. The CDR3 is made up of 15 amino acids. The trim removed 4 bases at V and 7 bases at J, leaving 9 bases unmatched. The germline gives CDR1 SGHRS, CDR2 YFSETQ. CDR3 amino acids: CASSALQGAGEKLFF. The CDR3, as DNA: TGCGCCAGCAGCGCCCTTCAGGGGGCGGGTGAAAAACTGTTTTTT.

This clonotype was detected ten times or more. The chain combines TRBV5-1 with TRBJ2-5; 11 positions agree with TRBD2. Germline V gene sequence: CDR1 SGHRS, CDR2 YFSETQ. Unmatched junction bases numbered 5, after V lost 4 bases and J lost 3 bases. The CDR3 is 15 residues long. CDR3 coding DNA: TGCGCCAGCAGCGAAGGGACTAGCGGTAAAGAGACCCAGTACTTC. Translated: CASSEGTSGKETQYF.

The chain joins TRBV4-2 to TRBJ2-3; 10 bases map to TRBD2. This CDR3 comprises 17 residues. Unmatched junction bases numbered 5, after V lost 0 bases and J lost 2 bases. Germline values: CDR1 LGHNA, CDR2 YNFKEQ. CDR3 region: CASSQEVLAGVTDTQYF. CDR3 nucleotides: TGTGCCAGCAGCCAAGAAGTTCTAGCGGGGGTCACAGATACGCAGTATTTT.

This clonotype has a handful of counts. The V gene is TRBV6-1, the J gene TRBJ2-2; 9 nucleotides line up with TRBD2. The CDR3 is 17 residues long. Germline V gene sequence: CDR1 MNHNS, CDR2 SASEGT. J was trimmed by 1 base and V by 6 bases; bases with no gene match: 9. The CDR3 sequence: CASSTPRAGGNTGELFF. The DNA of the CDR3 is TGTGCCAGCAGCACGCCTAGAGCGGGAGGGAACACCGGGGAGCTGTTTTTT.

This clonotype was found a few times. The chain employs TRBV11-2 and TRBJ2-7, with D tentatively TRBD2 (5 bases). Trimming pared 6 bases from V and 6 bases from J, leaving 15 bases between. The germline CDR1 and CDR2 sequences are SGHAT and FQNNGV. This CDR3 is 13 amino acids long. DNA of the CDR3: TGTGCCAGCAGGACGGGAAGCTTGGGCGAGCAGTACTTC. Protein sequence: CASRTGSLGEQYF. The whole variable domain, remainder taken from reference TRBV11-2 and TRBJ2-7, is EAGVAQSPRYKIIEKRQSVAFWCNPISGHATLYWYQQILGQGPKLLIQFQNNGVVDDSQLPKDRFSAERLKGVDSTLKIQPAKLEDSAVYLCASRTGSLGEQYFGPGTRLTVT.

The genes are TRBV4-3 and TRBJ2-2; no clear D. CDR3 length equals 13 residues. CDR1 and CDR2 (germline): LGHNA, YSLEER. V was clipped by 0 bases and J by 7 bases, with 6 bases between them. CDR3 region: CASSQDFLGELFF. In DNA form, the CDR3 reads TGCGCCAGCAGCCAAGATTTTCTCGGGGAGCTGTTTTTT.

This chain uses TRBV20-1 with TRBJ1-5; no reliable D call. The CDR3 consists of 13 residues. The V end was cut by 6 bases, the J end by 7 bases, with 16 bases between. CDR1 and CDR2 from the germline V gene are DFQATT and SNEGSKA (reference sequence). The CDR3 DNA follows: TGCAGTGCCCTCCCGCGGACGAGACAGCCCCAGCATTTT. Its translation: CSALPRTRQPQHF.

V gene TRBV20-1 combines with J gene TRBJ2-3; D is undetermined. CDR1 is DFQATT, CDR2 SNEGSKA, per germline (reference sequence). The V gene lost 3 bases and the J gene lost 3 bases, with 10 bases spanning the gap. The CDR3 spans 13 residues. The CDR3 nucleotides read TGCAGTGCTAGGCTAGATTGGACAGATACGCAGTATTTT. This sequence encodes CSARLDWTDTQYF.

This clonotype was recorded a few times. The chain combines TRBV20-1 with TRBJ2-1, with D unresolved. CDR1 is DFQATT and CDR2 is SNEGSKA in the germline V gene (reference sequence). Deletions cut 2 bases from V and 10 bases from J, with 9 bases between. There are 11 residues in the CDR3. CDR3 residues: CSARLVGEQFF. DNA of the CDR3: TGCAGTGCTAGACTCGTTGGGGAGCAGTTCTTC.

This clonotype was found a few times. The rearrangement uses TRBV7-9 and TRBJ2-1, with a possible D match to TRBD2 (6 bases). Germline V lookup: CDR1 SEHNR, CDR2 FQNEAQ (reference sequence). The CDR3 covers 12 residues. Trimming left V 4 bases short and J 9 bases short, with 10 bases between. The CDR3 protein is CASSSGLLEQFF. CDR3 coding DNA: TGTGCCAGCAGCTCAGGACTACTTGAGCAGTTCTTC.

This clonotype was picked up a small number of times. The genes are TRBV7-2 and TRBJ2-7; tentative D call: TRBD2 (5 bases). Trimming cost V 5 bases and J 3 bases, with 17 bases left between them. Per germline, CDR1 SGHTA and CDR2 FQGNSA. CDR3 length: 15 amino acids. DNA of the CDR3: TGTGCCAGCAGCCAAGGGAGTGAGGGCCTCTACGAGCAGTACTTC. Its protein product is CASSQGSEGLYEQYF.

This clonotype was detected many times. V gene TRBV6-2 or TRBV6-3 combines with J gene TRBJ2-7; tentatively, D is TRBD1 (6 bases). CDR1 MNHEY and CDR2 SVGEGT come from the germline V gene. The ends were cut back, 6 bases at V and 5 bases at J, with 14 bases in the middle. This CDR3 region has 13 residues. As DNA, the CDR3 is TGTGCCAGCAGCTATGACAGGATCGACGAGCAGTACTTC. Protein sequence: CASSYDRIDEQYF.

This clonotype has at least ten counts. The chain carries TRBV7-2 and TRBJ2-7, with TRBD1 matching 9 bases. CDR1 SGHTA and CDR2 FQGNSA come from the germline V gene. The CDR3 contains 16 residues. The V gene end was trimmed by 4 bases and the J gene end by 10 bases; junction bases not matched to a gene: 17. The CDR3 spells CASSSRVGTGFIEQYF. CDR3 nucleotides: TGTGCCAGCAGCTCCAGGGTTGGGACAGGGTTTATAGAACAGTACTTC.